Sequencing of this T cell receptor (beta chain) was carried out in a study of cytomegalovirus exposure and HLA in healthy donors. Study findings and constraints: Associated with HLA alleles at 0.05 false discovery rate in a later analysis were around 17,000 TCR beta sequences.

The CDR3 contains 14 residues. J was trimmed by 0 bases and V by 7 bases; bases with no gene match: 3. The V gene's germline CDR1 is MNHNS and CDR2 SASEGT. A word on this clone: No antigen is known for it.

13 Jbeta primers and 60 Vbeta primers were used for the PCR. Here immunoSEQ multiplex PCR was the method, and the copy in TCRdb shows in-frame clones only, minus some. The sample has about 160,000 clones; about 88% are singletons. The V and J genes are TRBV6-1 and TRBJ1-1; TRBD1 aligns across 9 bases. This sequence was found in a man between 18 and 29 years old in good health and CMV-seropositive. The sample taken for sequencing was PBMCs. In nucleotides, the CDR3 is TGTGCCAGCATCCGACAGGGGGTGAACACTGAAGCTTTCTTT. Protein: CASIRQGVNTEAFF.